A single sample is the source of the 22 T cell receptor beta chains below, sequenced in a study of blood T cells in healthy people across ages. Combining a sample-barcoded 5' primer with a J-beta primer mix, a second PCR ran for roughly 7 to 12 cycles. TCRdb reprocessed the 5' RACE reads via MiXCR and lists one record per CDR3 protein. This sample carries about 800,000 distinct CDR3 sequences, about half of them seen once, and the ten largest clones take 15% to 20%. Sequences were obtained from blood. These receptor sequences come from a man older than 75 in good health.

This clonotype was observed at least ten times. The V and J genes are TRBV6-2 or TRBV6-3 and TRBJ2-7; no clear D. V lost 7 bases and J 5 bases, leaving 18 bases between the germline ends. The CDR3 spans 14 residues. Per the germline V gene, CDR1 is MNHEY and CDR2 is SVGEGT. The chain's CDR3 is CASILGPPLNEQYF. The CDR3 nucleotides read TGTGCCAGCATACTCGGGCCGCCTCTTAACGAGCAGTACTTC.

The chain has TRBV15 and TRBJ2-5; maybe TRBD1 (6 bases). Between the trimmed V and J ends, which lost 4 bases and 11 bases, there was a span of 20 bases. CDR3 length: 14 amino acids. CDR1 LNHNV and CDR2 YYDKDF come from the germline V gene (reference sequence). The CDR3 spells CATSTEAGAAEQYF. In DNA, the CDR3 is TGTGCCACCAGCACGGAGGCAGGGGCGGCTGAGCAGTACTTC.

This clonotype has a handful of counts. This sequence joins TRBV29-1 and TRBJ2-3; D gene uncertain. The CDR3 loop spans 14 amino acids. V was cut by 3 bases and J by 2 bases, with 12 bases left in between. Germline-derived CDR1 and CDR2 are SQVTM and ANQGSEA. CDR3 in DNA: TGCAGCGTTGATAGTTTCGTGGCCACAGATACGCAGTATTTT. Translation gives CSVDSFVATDTQYF.

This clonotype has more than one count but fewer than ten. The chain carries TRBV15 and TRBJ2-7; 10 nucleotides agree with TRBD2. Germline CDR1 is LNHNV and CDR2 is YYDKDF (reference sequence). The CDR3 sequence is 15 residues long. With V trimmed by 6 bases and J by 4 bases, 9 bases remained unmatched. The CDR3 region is CATSTALAGVYEQYF. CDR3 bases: TGTGCCACCAGTACCGCCCTAGCGGGAGTTTACGAGCAGTACTTC. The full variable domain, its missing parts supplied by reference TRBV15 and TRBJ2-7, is DAMVIQNPRYQVTQFGKPVTLSCSQTLNHNVMYWYQQKSSQAPKLLFHYYDKDFNNEADTPDNFQSRRPNTSFCFLDIRSPGLGDTAMYLCATSTALAGVYEQYFGPGTRLTVT.

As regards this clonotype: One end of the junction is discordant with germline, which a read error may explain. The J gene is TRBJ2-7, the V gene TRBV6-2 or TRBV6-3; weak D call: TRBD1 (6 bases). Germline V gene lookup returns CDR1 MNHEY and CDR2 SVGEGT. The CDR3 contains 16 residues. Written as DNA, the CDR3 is TGTGCAAGCAATCAGAACGCAGGGGTATTATCCTACGAGCAGTACTTC. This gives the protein CASNQNAGVLSYEQYF.

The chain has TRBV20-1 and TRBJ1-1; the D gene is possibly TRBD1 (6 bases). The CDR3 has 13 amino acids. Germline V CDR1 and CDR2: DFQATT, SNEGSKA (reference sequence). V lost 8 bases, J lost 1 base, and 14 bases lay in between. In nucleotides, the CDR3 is TGCAGTCCCAGGGGATCGAAGAACACTGAAGCTTTCTTT. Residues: CSPRGSKNTEAFF.

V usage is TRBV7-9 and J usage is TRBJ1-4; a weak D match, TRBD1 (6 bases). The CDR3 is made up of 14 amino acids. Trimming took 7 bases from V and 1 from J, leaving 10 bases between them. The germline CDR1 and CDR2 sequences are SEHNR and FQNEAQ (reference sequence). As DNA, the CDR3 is TGTGCCAGCAACTCACAGGGAACTAATGAAAAACTGTTTTTT. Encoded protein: CASNSQGTNEKLFF.

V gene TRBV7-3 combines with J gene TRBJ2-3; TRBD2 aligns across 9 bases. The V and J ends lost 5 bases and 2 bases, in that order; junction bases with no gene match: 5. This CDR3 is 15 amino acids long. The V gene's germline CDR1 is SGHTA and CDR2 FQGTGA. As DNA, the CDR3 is TGTGCCAGCAGCCCAAGACTAGCGGCCACAGATACGCAGTATTTT. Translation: CASSPRLAATDTQYF.

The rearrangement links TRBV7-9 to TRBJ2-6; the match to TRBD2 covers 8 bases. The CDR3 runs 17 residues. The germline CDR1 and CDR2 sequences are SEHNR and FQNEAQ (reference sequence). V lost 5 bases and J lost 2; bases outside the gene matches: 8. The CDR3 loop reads CASSTASGSPGANVLTF. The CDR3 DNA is TGTGCCAGCAGCACGGCCAGCGGGAGCCCTGGGGCCAACGTCCTGACTTTC.

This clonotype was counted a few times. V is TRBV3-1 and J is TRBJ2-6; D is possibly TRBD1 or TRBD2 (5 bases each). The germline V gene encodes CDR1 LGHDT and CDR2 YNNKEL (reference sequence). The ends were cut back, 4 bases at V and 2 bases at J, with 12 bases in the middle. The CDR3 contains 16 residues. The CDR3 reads CASSPGGRAGANVLTF. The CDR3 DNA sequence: TGTGCCAGCAGCCCTGGGGGTAGGGCTGGGGCCAACGTCCTGACTTTC. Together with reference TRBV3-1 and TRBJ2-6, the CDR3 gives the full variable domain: DTAVSQTPKYLVTQMGNDKSIKCEQNLGHDTMYWYKQDSKKFLKIMFSYNNKELIINETVPNRFSPKSPDKAHLNLHINSLELGDSAVYFCASSPGGRAGANVLTFGAGSRLTVL.

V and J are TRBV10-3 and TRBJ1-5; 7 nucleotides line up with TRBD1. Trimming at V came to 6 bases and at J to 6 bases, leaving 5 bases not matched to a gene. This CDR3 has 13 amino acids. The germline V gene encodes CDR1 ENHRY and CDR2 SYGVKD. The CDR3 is CAISVDRAQPQHF. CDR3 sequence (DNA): TGTGCCATCAGCGTCGACAGGGCTCAGCCCCAGCATTTT.

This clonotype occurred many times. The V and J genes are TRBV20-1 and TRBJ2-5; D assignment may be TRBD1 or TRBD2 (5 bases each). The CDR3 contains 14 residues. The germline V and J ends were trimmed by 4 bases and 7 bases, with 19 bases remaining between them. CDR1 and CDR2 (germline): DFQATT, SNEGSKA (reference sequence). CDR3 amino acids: CSATQGAQYGTQYF. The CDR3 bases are TGCAGTGCTACCCAGGGAGCTCAATACGGGACCCAGTACTTC.

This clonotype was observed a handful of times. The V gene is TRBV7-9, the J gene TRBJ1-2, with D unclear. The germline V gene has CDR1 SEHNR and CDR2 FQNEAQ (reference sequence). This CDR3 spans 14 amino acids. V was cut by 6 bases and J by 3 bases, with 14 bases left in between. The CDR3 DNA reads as TGTGCCAGCAGTCAGCGCGGATCGGACTATGGCTACACCTTC. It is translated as CASSQRGSDYGYTF.

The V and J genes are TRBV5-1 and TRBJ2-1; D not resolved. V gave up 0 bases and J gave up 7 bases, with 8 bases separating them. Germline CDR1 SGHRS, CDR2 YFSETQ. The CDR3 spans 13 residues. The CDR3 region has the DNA TGCGCCAGCAGCTTGGCTTTGAAGAATGAGCAGTTCTTC. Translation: CASSLALKNEQFF.

The CDR3 is CSVAVWGLAGEDEQYF. CDR3 bases: TGCAGCGTTGCGGTGTGGGGACTAGCGGGAGAGGACGAGCAGTACTTC. This sequence joins TRBV29-1 and TRBJ2-7; TRBD2 matches 14 bases. V trimming: 4 bases; J trimming: 5 bases; junction bases outside the gene matches: 10. The length of the CDR3 is 16 residues. Looked up from germline, CDR1 is SQVTM and CDR2 is ANQGSEA.

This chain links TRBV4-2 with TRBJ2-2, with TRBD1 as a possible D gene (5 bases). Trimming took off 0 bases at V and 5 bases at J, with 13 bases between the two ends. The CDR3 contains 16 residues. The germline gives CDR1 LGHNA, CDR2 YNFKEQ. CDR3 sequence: CASSQDIATATGELFF. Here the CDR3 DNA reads TGTGCCAGCAGCCAAGATATCGCGACAGCAACCGGGGAGCTGTTTTTT.

CDR3 region: CASSSIPDNFYGYTF. DNA for the CDR3: TGTGCCAGCAGTTCGATACCCGACAATTTTTATGGCTACACCTTC. The rearrangement uses TRBV27 and TRBJ1-2; D is ambiguous. Germline V gene lookup returns CDR1 MNHEY and CDR2 SMNVEV (reference sequence). V lost 4 bases, J lost 5 bases, and 17 bases lay in between. This CDR3 is 15 amino acids long.

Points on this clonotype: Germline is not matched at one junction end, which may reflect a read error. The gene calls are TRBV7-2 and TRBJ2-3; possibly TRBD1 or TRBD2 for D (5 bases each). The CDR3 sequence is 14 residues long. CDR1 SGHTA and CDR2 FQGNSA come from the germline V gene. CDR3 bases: TGTGCCAGCAACTTAGTTTTACGGGACGATACGCAGTATTTT. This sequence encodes CASNLVLRDDTQYF.

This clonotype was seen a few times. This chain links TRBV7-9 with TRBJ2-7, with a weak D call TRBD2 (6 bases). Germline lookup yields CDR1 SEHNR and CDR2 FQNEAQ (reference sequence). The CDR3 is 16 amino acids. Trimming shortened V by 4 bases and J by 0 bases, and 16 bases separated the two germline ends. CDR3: CASSSGTQFSSYEQYF. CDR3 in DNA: TGTGCCAGCAGCTCAGGGACTCAGTTTAGCTCCTACGAGCAGTACTTC.

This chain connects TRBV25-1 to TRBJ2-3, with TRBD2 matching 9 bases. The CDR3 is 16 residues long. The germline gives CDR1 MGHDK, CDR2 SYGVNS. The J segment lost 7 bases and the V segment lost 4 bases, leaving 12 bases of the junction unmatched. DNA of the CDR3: TGTGCCAGCAGTGGTCCGCGGGAGGGTCGCGGGTATACGCAGTATTTT. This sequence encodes CASSGPREGRGYTQYF.

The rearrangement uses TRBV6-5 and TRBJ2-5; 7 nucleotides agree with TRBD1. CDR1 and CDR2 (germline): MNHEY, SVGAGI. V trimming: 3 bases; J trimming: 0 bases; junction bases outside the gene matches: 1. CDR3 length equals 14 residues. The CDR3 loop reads CASSYGQDQETQYF. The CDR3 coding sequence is TGTGCCAGCAGTTATGGACAGGACCAAGAGACCCAGTACTTC.

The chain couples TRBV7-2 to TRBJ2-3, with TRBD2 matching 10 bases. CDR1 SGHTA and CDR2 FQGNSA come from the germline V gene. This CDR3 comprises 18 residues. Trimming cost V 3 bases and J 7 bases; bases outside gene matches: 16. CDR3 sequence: CASSFPGLAGGLTNTQYF. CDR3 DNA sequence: TGTGCCAGCAGCTTCCCCGGATTAGCGGGGGGTCTTACGAATACGCAGTATTTT.